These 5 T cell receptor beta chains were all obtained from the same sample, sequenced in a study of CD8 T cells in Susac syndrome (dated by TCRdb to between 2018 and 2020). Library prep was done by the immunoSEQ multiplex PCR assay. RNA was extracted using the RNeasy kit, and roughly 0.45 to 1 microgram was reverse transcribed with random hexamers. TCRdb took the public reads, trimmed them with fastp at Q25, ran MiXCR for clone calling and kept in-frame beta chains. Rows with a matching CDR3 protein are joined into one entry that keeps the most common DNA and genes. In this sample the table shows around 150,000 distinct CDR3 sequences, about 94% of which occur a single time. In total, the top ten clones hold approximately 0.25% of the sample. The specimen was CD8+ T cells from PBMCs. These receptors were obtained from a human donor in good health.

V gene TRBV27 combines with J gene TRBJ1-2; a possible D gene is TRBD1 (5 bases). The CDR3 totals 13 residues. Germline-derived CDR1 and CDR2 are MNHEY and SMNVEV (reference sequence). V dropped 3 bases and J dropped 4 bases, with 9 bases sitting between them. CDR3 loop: CASSLGETYGYTF. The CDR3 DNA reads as TGTGCCAGCAGTTTGGGGGAAACCTATGGCTACACCTTC.

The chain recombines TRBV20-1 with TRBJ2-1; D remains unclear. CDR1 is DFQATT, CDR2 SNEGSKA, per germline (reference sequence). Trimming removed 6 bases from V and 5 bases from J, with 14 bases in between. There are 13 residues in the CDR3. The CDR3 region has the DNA TGCAGTGCAGGGTGGGTAGATAACAATGAGCAGTTCTTC. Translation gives CSAGWVDNNEQFF.

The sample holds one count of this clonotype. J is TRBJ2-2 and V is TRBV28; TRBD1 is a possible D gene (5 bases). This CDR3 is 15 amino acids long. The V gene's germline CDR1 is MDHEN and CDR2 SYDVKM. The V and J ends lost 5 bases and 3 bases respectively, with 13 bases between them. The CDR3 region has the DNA TGTGCCAGCAGTGGGCTGGACATCCACACCGGGGAGCTGTTTTTT. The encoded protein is CASSGLDIHTGELFF.

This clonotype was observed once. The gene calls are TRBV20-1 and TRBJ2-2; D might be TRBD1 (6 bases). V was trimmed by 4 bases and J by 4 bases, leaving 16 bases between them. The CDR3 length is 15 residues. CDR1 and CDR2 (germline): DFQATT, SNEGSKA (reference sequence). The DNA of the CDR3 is TGCAGTGCTACAGCCCCGGGACACCCCACCGGGGAGCTGTTTTTT. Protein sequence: CSATAPGHPTGELFF.

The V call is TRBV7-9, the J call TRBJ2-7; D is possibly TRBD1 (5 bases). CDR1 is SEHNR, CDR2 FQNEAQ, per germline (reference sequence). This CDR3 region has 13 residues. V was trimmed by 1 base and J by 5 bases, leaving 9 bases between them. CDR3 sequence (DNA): TGTGCCAGCAGCTTAGTACAGGACCACGAGCAGTACTTC. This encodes CASSLVQDHEQYF.